The present entry profiles one T cell receptor beta chain with its context. Its antigen is not known. The PCR used 60 Vbeta and 13 Jbeta primers. Sequenced by immunoSEQ multiplex PCR; TCRdb stores in-frame clones only, minus some. The sample's table shows tens of thousands of clones. This specimen belongs to a study of cytomegalovirus exposure and HLA in healthy donors. General study results and limits: The analysis excluded some indistinguishable V segments, including TRBV6-2 and TRBV6-3. A missense variant in DCLRE1C was later tied to TCR beta V- and J-gene trimming.

There are 15 residues in the CDR3. The germline V and J ends were trimmed by 4 bases and 5 bases, with 15 bases remaining between them. CDR1 and CDR2 from the germline V gene are SGHDT and YYEEEE. This sequence joins TRBV5-6 and TRBJ2-2; D is possibly TRBD1 (5 bases). The clonotype comes from a boy under 18 in good health and CMV-seronegative. Sequencing was performed on PBMCs. The CDR3 is CASSPRQIRTGELFF. CDR3 bases: TGTGCCAGCAGCCCAAGACAGATCCGAACCGGGGAGCTGTTTTTT.